This T cell receptor (beta chain) came from a study of blood T cell repertoires in COVID-19. Study in general: Some COVID-19 samples were acute and others convalescent; all came from the United States, Italy and Spain.

The CDR3 sequence is 14 residues long. The V gene's germline CDR1 is MRHNA and CDR2 SNTAGT. V lost 5 bases and J lost 8; bases outside the gene matches: 5. Patients from Seattle were sampled longitudinally, starting during active infection. Assay used: immunoSEQ multiplex PCR; TCRdb lists only in-frame clones, some missing. The top ten clones hold approximately 1.5% of a sample with 350,000 to 450,000 clones, approximately 89% of them seen once. This clone has just a few counts. Sequencing was carried out using peripheral blood. The sequence was collected from a woman aged 35 to 49 with COVID-19, enrolled during active disease. The gene calls are TRBV6-4 and TRBJ2-1, with 11 bases lining up with TRBD2. CDR3 loop: CASSPSGGQDEQFF. The CDR3 nucleotides are TGTGCCAGCAGTCCTAGCGGGGGGCAAGATGAGCAGTTCTTC.